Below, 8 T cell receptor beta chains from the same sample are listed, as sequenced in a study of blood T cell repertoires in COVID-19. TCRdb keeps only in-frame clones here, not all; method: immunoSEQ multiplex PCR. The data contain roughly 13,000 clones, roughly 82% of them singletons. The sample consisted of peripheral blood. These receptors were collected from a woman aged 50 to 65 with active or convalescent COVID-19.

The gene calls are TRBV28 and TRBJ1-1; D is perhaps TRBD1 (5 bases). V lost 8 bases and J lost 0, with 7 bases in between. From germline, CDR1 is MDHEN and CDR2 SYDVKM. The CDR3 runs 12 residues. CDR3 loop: CASGAMNTEAFF. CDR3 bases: TGTGCCAGCGGGGCCATGAACACTGAAGCTTTCTTT. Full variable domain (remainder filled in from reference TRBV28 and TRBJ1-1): DVKVTQSSRYLVKRTGEKVFLECVQDMDHENMFWYRQDPGLGLRLIYFSYDVKMKEKGDIPEGYSVSREKKERFSLILESASTNQTSMYLCASGAMNTEAFFGQGTRLTVV.

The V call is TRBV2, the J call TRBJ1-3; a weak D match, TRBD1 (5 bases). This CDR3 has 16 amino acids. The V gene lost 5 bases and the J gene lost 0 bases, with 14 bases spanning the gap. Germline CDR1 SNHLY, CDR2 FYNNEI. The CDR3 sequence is CASSQSPQGSGNTIYF. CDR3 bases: TGTGCCAGCAGTCAATCGCCCCAGGGCTCTGGAAACACCATATATTTT.

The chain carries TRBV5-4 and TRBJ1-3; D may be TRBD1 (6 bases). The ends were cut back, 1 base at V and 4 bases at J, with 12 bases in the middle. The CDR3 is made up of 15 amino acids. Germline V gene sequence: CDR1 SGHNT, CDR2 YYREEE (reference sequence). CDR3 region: CASSLSPGAGNTIYF. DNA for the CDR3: TGTGCCAGCAGCTTGTCCCCAGGGGCCGGAAACACCATATATTTT. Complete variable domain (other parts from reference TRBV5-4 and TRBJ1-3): ETGVTQSPTHLIKTRGQQVTLRCSSQSGHNTVSWYQQALGQGPQFIFQYYREEENGRGNFPPRFSGLQFPNYSSELNVNALELDDSALYLCASSLSPGAGNTIYFGEGSWLTVV.

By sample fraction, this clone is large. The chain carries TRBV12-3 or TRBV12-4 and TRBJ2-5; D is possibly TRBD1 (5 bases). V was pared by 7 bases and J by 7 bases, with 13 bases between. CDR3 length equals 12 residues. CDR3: CASTLGDWTQYF. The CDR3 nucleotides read TGTGCCAGCACCCTAGGGGATTGGACCCAGTACTTC.

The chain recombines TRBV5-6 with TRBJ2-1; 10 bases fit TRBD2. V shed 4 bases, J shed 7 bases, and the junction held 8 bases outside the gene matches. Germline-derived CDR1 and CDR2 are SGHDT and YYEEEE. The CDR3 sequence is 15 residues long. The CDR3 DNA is TGTGCCAGCAGCCCCGGGACTAGCGAGAGGAATGAGCAGTTCTTC. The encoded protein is CASSPGTSERNEQFF. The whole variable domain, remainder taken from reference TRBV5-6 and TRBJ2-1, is DAGVTQSPTHLIKTRGQQVTLRCSPKSGHDTVSWYQQALGQGPQFIFQYYEEEERQRGNFPDRFSGHQFPNYSSELNVNALLLGDSALYLCASSPGTSERNEQFFGPGTRLTVL.

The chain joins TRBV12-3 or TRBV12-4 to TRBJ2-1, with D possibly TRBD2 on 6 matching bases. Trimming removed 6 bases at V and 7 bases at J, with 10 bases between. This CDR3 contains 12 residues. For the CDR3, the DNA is TGTGCCAGCAGCCTAAGCGGGAATGAGCAGTTCTTC. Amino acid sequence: CASSLSGNEQFF.

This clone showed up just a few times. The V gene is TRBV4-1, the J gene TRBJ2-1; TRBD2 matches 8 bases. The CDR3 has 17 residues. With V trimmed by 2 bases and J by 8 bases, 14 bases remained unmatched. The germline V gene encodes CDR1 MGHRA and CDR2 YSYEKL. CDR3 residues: CASSQPGRAPDWHEQFF. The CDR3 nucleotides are TGCGCCAGCAGCCAACCCGGGAGGGCCCCGGATTGGCATGAGCAGTTCTTC.

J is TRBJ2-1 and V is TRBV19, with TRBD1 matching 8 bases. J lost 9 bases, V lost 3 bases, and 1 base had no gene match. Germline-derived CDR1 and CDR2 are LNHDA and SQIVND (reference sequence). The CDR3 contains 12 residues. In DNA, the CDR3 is TGTGCCAGTAGTATCACAGGGGGTGAGCAGTTCTTC. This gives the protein CASSITGGEQFF.